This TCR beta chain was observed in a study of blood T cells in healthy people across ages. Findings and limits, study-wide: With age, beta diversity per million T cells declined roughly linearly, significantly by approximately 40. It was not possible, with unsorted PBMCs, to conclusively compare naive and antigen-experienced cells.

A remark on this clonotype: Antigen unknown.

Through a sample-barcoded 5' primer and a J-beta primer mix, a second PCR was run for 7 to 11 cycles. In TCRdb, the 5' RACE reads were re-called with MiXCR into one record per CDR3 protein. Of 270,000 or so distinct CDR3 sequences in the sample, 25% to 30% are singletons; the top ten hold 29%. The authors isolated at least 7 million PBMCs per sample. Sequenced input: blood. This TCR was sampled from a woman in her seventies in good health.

Here the CDR3 DNA reads TGTGCCAGCAGCTTATGGGGGTCCTCTGGAAACACCATATATTTT. This sequence encodes CASSLWGSSGNTIYF. The V call is TRBV7-2, the J call TRBJ1-3, with D possibly being TRBD1 (5 bases). Germline V lookup: CDR1 SGHTA, CDR2 FQGNSA. V lost 2 bases to trimming and J lost 0 bases, with 8 bases between them. CDR3 length: 15 amino acids.